A single sample is the source of the 29 T cell receptor beta chains below, sequenced in a study of shared clonotypes between healthy human individuals. The assay was immunoSEQ multiplex PCR, and TCRdb's table has in-frame clones only and misses some. The sample has approximately 500,000 clones, 96% seen once. Sequencing was carried out using naive CD4+ T cells sorted from blood. Subset defined: CD45RA+ positively selected. These receptor sequences come from a woman aged 30 to 39 in good health.

The gene calls are TRBV5-4 and TRBJ2-7; no reliable D call. With 0 bases removed from V and 5 bases from J, the gap between germline ends came to 9 bases. This CDR3 region has 13 residues. Germline V lookup: CDR1 SGHNT, CDR2 YYREEE (reference sequence). DNA of the CDR3: TGTGCCAGCAGCTTGGATAGGGTGAACGAGCAGTACTTC. This codes for CASSLDRVNEQYF.

The CDR3 loop is CASSFQGSFYGYTF. As DNA, the CDR3 is TGTGCCAGCAGTTTTCAGGGTTCTTTCTATGGCTACACCTTC. The chain carries TRBV27 and TRBJ1-2; D might be TRBD1 (5 bases). Trimming removed 3 bases from V and 4 bases from J, with 12 bases in between. Germline CDR1 and CDR2: MNHEY and SMNVEV (reference sequence). This CDR3 has 14 amino acids.

The gene calls are TRBV7-9 and TRBJ2-1, with 12 bases that match TRBD2. The CDR3 runs 16 residues. Germline-derived CDR1 and CDR2 are SEHNR and FQNEAQ (reference sequence). J was trimmed by 1 base and V by 5 bases; bases with no gene match: 3. CDR3 sequence reads: CASSHLAGGSYNEQFF. The CDR3 nucleotides are TGTGCCAGCAGCCACCTAGCGGGAGGGTCCTACAATGAGCAGTTCTTC.

CDR3 amino acids: CASSLTRQAEAFF. CDR3 nucleotides: TGTGCCAGCAGCTTAACTAGACAGGCGGAAGCTTTCTTT. The chain carries TRBV7-9 and TRBJ1-1; TRBD1 is a possible D gene (6 bases). With 2 bases removed from V and 8 bases from J, the gap between germline ends came to 12 bases. Germline CDR1 is SEHNR and CDR2 is FQNEAQ (reference sequence). The length of the CDR3 is 13 residues.

The chain links TRBV6-1 to TRBJ2-5; D assignment may be TRBD1 or TRBD2 (5 bases each). Per the germline V gene, CDR1 is MNHNS and CDR2 is SASEGT. V gave up 4 bases and J gave up 4 bases, with 13 bases separating them. This CDR3 has 14 amino acids. The chain's CDR3 is CASSAGRSVETQYF. The CDR3 coding sequence is TGTGCCAGCAGTGCGGGACGGTCGGTAGAGACCCAGTACTTC.

The chain links TRBV7-8 to TRBJ2-6; D is uncertain. V was trimmed by 3 bases and J by 0 bases, leaving 6 bases between them. This CDR3 comprises 15 residues. Germline CDR1 is SGHVS and CDR2 is FQNEAQ. The CDR3 sequence is CASSLLLSGANVLTF. The CDR3 DNA reads as TGTGCCAGCAGCTTGCTGCTCTCTGGGGCCAACGTCCTGACTTTC.

The chain uses TRBV29-1 and TRBJ2-2; 7 nucleotides match TRBD2. Looked up from germline, CDR1 is SQVTM and CDR2 is ANQGSEA. The CDR3 length is 14 residues. The J segment lost 0 bases and the V segment lost 4 bases, leaving 2 bases of the junction unmatched. The CDR3, as DNA: TGCAGCGTTGGAAGCGGGACGAACACCGGGGAGCTGTTTTTT. Its translation is CSVGSGTNTGELFF.

V usage is TRBV30 and J usage is TRBJ2-7; D may correspond to TRBD1 or TRBD2 (5 bases each). The CDR3 is 14 amino acids. Germline V gives CDR1 GTSNPN, CDR2 SVGIG (reference sequence). The V gene lost 2 bases and the J gene lost 3 bases, with 14 bases spanning the gap. The CDR3 loop reads CAWSPPGTSYEQYF. The DNA for the CDR3 is TGTGCCTGGAGTCCCCCCGGGACCAGCTACGAGCAGTACTTC.

The CDR3 spells CASSLGPNTWVVNTEAFF. For the CDR3, the DNA is TGTGCCAGCAGCTTGGGGCCCAATACATGGGTCGTGAACACTGAAGCTTTCTTT. The chain carries TRBV5-4 and TRBJ1-1; D not resolved. The germline gives CDR1 SGHNT, CDR2 YYREEE (reference sequence). The CDR3 contains 18 residues. V was clipped by 0 bases and J by 0 bases, with 18 bases between them.

V and J are TRBV18 and TRBJ2-7, with 7 bases that match TRBD1. Trimming cost V 3 bases and J 2 bases; bases outside gene matches: 7. CDR1 is KGHSH, CDR2 LQKENI, per germline. The CDR3 is 15 residues long. CDR3 region: CASSPGQPPTYEQYF. The CDR3, as DNA: TGTGCCAGCTCACCGGGACAGCCTCCCACCTACGAGCAGTACTTC.

V usage is TRBV5-1 and J usage is TRBJ2-7, with D perhaps matching TRBD2 (5 bases). This CDR3 comprises 14 residues. Germline CDR1 is SGHRS and CDR2 is YFSETQ. With 7 bases removed from V and 6 bases from J, the gap between germline ends came to 20 bases. CDR3 protein: CASGLPGPGSEQYF. Here the CDR3 DNA reads TGCGCCAGCGGACTCCCTGGACCGGGATCCGAGCAGTACTTC.

The CDR3, as DNA: TGTGCCAGCAGCAAAGCCTCTCGCGAGCGGGTCTCTGGGGCCAACGTCCTGACTTTC. This encodes CASSKASRERVSGANVLTF. The rearrangement uses TRBV21-1 and TRBJ2-6; the listed D gene, TRBD2, was not tested against the DNA. TRBV21-1 is a known pseudogene. The CDR3 runs to 19 residues.

The V gene is TRBV7-9, the J gene TRBJ1-2; D uncertain. Germline V lookup: CDR1 SEHNR, CDR2 FQNEAQ (reference sequence). With 5 bases removed from V and 5 bases from J, the gap between germline ends came to 15 bases. The CDR3 runs to 14 residues. As DNA, the CDR3 is TGTGCCAGCAGCCCAGGACCGAATTTATATGGCTACACCTTC. As protein: CASSPGPNLYGYTF.

This CDR3 is CASRPISSYNEQFF. In DNA, the CDR3 is TGTGCCAGCAGACCCATAAGCTCCTACAATGAGCAGTTCTTC. The chain uses TRBV6-5 and TRBJ2-1; D is unresolved. CDR3 length equals 14 residues. The V and J ends lost 6 bases and 0 bases respectively, with 9 bases between them. Germline CDR1 and CDR2: MNHEY and SVGAGI.

V and J are TRBV12-5 and TRBJ1-1; unclear D gene. The germline CDR1 and CDR2 sequences are LGHNT and FRNRAP. V gave up 5 bases and J gave up 0 bases, with 7 bases separating them. This CDR3 is 13 amino acids long. CDR3 amino acids: CASGMDLNTEAFF. For the CDR3, the DNA is TGTGCTAGTGGTATGGACCTGAACACTGAAGCTTTCTTT.

This chain joins TRBV19 and TRBJ2-6; TRBD1 is a possible D gene (5 bases). Trimming left V 5 bases short and J 6 bases short, with 14 bases between. CDR3 size: 15 residues. Germline V gene lookup returns CDR1 LNHDA and CDR2 SQIVND (reference sequence). Written as DNA, the CDR3 is TGTGCCAGTAGTCCCCACAGGCGGATGGCCAACGTCCTGACTTTC. It codes for CASSPHRRMANVLTF.

The V call is TRBV5-8, the J call TRBJ1-5; no reliable D call. Germline V CDR1 and CDR2: SGHTS, YDEGEE. The V gene lost 0 bases and the J gene lost 4 bases, with 14 bases spanning the gap. CDR3 length equals 16 residues. CDR3 loop: CASSLVPSPGNQPQHF. In DNA form, the CDR3 reads TGTGCCAGCAGCTTGGTTCCCAGCCCGGGGAATCAGCCCCAGCATTTT.

V usage is TRBV5-4 and J usage is TRBJ2-3; D is ambiguous. The CDR3 consists of 12 residues. Germline-derived CDR1 and CDR2 are SGHNT and YYREEE (reference sequence). Between the trimmed V and J ends, which lost 2 bases and 1 base, there was a span of 2 bases. The DNA for the CDR3 is TGTGCCAGCAGCTTCGGCACAGATACGCAGTATTTT. It translates to CASSFGTDTQYF. Full variable domain (remainder filled in from reference TRBV5-4 and TRBJ2-3): ETGVTQSPTHLIKTRGQQVTLRCSSQSGHNTVSWYQQALGQGPQFIFQYYREEENGRGNFPPRFSGLQFPNYSSELNVNALELDDSALYLCASSFGTDTQYFGPGTRLTVL.

The chain carries TRBV11-2 and TRBJ2-5; D call uncertain. V was cut by 3 bases and J by 5 bases, with 10 bases left in between. CDR1 is SGHAT and CDR2 is FQNNGV in the germline V gene. The CDR3 has 13 residues. CDR3: CASSFGGRETQYF. The CDR3 coding sequence is TGTGCCAGCAGCTTTGGCGGCCGGGAGACCCAGTACTTC.

This chain uses TRBV7-9 with TRBJ2-1; D is unresolved. V gave up 0 bases and J gave up 7 bases, with 7 bases separating them. The germline CDR1 and CDR2 sequences are SEHNR and FQNEAQ (reference sequence). CDR3 size: 13 residues. CDR3: CASSLAFSNEQFF. The CDR3 nucleotides are TGTGCCAGCAGCTTAGCTTTTAGTAATGAGCAGTTCTTC. Full variable domain (remainder filled in from reference TRBV7-9 and TRBJ2-1): DTGVSQNPRHKITKRGQNVTFRCDPISEHNRLYWYRQTLGQGPEFLTYFQNEAQLEKSRLLSDRFSAERPKGSFSTLEIQRTEQGDSAMYLCASSLAFSNEQFFGPGTRLTVL.

The chain uses TRBV18 and TRBJ2-7; 9 positions match TRBD2. V shed 3 bases, J shed 5 bases, and the junction held 11 bases outside the gene matches. The CDR3 is 16 amino acids. The germline V gene encodes CDR1 KGHSH and CDR2 LQKENI. In DNA form, the CDR3 reads TGTGCCAGCTCACCGTTCGCGGCGGGAGGGCGCCACGAGCAGTACTTC. Its translation is CASSPFAAGGRHEQYF.

The chain links TRBV7-5 to TRBJ2-3; the table assigns TRBD2, which was not confirmed against the DNA. TRBV7-5 is labeled a pseudogene. The CDR3 is made up of 22 amino acids. The CDR3 DNA follows: TGTGTCAGAAGCTTAGGCACGACAGACGGACTAGCGGGACTCCCCTTCACAGATACGCAGTATTTT. Translated, it gives CVRSLGTTDGLAGLPFTDTQYF.

CDR3: CASSPGTSGSLSSYEQYF. CDR3 in DNA: TGTGCCAGCAGCCCCGGGACTAGCGGGAGCCTGAGCTCCTACGAGCAGTACTTC. This chain uses TRBV7-8 with TRBJ2-7; 14 bases map to TRBD2. The germline V gene encodes CDR1 SGHVS and CDR2 FQNEAQ. J was trimmed by 0 bases and V by 5 bases; bases with no gene match: 9. This CDR3 spans 18 amino acids.

This chain joins TRBV11-2 and TRBJ2-5; TRBD2 is a possible D gene (5 bases). Looked up from germline, CDR1 is SGHAT and CDR2 is FQNNGV. The ends were cut back, 5 bases at V and 11 bases at J, with 27 bases in the middle. The CDR3 is 16 residues long. CDR3 coding DNA: TGTGCCAGCAGCACCTACCGATCGGACTCGACCTTGGAGCAGTACTTC. It encodes CASSTYRSDSTLEQYF.

The chain joins TRBV28 to TRBJ2-5; 10 bases align to TRBD1. The J call is in doubt because the DNA end fits TRBJ2-7 better. Germline values: CDR1 MDHEN, CDR2 SYDVKM. This CDR3 contains 16 residues. The CDR3 DNA is TGTGCCAGCAGTGCCCCGGGACAGGGGATGGACTACGAGCAGTACTTC. Translating gives CASSAPGQGMDYEQYF.

About this clone itself: Mismatch with germline at one junction end may stem from a read error. In DNA form, the CDR3 reads TGTGCCAGCAGTCACTCAAGGGCCGCAGGCTCGGGAGAGCAGTACTTC. This gives the protein CASSHSRAAGSGEQYF. This chain connects TRBV6-5 to TRBJ2-7; tentatively, D is TRBD2 (5 bases). From germline, CDR1 is MNHEY and CDR2 SVGAGI. The CDR3 runs 16 residues.

The gene calls are TRBV7-8 and TRBJ2-7, with TRBD2 identical over 13 bases. CDR3 length: 15 residues. Germline loops: CDR1 SGHVS, CDR2 FQNEAQ. J was trimmed by 4 bases and V by 7 bases; bases with no gene match: 7. CDR3 sequence: CASNPPGLAGYEQYF. CDR3 DNA sequence: TGTGCCAGCAACCCCCCGGGACTAGCGGGATACGAGCAGTACTTC.

This sequence joins TRBV5-1 and TRBJ2-3, with 9 bases lining up with TRBD1. The CDR3 loop spans 17 amino acids. Germline trimming cut 0 bases from V and 0 bases from J; bases unmatched to any gene: 5. Germline V gives CDR1 SGHRS, CDR2 YFSETQ. CDR3 bases: TGCGCCAGCAGCTTGGGACGGGACAGGGCGAGCACAGATACGCAGTATTTT. Translating it yields CASSLGRDRASTDTQYF.

This chain connects TRBV10-2 to TRBJ2-7; weak D call: TRBD1 (6 bases). The CDR3 spans 17 residues. Germline V gene sequence: CDR1 WSHSY, CDR2 SAAADI. The V end was cut by 2 bases, the J end by 2 bases, with 19 bases between. The CDR3 DNA reads as TGCGCCAGCAGTGAGAGGGGTTTCTGGACAGCGGCCTACGAGCAGTACTTC. It codes for CASSERGFWTAAYEQYF.